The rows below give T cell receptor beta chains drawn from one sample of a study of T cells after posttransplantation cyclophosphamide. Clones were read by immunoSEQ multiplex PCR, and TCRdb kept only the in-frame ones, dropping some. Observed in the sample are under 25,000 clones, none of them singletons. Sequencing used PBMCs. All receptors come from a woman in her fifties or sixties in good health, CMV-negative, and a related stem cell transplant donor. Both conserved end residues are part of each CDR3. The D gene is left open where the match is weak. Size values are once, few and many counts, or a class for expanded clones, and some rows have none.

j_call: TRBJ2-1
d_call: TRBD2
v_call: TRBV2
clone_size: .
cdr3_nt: TGTGCCAGCACTGGGACTAGCGGAGGTGAGCAGTTCTTC
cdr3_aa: CASTGTSGGEQFF

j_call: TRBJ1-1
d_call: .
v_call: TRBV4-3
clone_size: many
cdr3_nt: TGCGCCAGCAGCCAAGATCCGGGTAGCACTGAAGCTTTCTTT
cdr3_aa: CASSQDPGSTEAFF

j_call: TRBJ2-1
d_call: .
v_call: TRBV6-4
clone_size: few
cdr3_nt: TGTGCCAGCAAGTGGGAGCCCACGGGTAATGAGCAGTTCTTC
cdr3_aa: CASKWEPTGNEQFF

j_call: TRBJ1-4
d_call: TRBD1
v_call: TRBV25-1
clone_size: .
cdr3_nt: TGTGCCAGCGGAGCACAGGGGCGGGGTGAAAAACTGTTTTTT
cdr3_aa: CASGAQGRGEKLFF

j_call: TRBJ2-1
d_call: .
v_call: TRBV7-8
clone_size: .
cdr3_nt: TGTGCCAGCAGCTTAGCGCAGGCGGGCGCTGAGCAGTTCTTC
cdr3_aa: CASSLAQAGAEQFF

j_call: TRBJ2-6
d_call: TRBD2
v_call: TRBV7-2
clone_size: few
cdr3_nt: TGTGCCAGCAGCATTACCGGACTAGCGGGAGGTTCTGGGGCCAACGTCCTGACTTTC
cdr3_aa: CASSITGLAGGSGANVLTF

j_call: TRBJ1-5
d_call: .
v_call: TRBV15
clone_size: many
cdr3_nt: TGTGCCACCAGCAGAGATCCCGGGGGCAATCAGCCCCAGCATTTT
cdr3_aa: CATSRDPGGNQPQHF

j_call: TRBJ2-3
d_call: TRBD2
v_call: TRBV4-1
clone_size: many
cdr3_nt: TGCGCCAGCAGCGGCGGGGGGGGCTGGTTATTGGATACGCAGTATTTT
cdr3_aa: CASSGGGGWLLDTQYF

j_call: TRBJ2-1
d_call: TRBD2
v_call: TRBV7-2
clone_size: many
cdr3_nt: TGTGCCAGTGTTGGTAGCGGGGGGTGGTACAATGAGCAGTTCTTC
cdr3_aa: CASVGSGGWYNEQFF

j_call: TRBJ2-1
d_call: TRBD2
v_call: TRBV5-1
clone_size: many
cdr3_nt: TGCGCCAGCAGCTCAACCGGGACTAGCGGGAGAATCTACAATGAGCAGTTCTTC
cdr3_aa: CASSSTGTSGRIYNEQFF

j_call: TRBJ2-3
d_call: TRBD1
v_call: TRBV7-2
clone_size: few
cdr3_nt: TGTGCCAGCAGCACCAGCGGGACAGGGATGAATACGCAGTATTTT
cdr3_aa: CASSTSGTGMNTQYF

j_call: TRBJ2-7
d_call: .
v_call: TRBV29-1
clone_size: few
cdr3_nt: TGCAGCGTTGAATCAGGTCGCGAGCAGTACTTC
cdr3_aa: CSVESGREQYF

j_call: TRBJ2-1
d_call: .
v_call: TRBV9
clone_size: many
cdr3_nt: TGTGCCAGCAGCCCTGAAATCGCAGGTGATGAGCAGTTCTTC
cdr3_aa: CASSPEIAGDEQFF

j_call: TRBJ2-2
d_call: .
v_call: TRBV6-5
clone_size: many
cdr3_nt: TGTGCCAGCAGGGGGGGAACCGGGGAGCTGTTTTTT
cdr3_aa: CASRGGTGELFF

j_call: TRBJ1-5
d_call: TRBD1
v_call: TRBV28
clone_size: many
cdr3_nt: TGTGCCAGCAGTTGGCTACAGGGGGCCATAGGAGCCCAGCATTTT
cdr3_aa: CASSWLQGAIGAQHF

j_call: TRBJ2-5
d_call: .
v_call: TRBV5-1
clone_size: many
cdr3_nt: TGCGCCAGCCACGGGGTTGGGGGGCAAGAGACCCAGTACTTC
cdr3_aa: CASHGVGGQETQYF

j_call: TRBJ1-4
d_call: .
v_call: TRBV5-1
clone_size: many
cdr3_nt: TGCGCCAGCAGCTTGGCCCGGGGGAATAATGAAAAACTGTTTTTT
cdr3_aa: CASSLARGNNEKLFF

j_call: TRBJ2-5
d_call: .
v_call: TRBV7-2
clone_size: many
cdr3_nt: TGTGCCAGCAGCTTAGAAAGGCGATTAGCTGGGGAGACCCAGTACTTC
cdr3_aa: CASSLERRLAGETQYF

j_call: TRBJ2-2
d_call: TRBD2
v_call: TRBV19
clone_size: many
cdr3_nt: TGTGCCAGTAGAATAAGCGGGAGGAGCGGGGAGCTGTTTTTT
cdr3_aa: CASRISGRSGELFF

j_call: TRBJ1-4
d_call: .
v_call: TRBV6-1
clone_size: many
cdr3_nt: TGTGCCAGCAGTGAAGCGTTGGGAGTGCTGAATGAAAAACTGTTTTTT
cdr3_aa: CASSEALGVLNEKLFF

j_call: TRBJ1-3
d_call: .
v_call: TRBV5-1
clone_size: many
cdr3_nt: TGCGCCAGCAGACCCTCATTGGCGGGTGGAAACACCATATATTTT
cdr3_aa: CASRPSLAGGNTIYF

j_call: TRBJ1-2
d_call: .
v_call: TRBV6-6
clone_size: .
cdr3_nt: TGTGCCACAACAGTATCTAACTATGGCTACACCTTC
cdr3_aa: CATTVSNYGYTF

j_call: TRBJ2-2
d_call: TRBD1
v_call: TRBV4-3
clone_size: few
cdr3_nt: TGCGCCAGCAGCCAAGCGACAGGGACGAACACCGGGGAGCTGTTTTTT
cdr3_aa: CASSQATGTNTGELFF

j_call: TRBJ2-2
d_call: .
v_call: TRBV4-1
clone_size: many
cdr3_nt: TGCGCCAGCAGCCAAGACGGCAGGGGGAGGACCGGGGAGCTGTTTTTT
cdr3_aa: CASSQDGRGRTGELFF

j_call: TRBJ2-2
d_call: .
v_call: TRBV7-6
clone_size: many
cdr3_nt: TGTGCCAGCAGCTTAGCGGGCTCGAACACCGGGGAGCTGTTTTTT
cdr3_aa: CASSLAGSNTGELFF

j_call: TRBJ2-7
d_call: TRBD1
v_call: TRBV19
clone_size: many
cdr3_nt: TGTGCCAGTAGTCTGGGACAGGGCATCCACGAGCAGTACTTC
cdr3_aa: CASSLGQGIHEQYF

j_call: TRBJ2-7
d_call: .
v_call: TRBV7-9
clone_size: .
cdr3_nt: TGTGCCAGCCAAGGAGGGCGGGAACCCGCCCAGTACTTC
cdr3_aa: CASQGGREPAQYF

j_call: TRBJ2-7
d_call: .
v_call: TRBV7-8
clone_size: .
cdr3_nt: TGTGCCAGCAGCGTTAGCTCTTACGAGCAGTACTTC
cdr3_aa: CASSVSSYEQYF

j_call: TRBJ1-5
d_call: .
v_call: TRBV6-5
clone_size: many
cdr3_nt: TGTGCCAGCAGTTACTCTTACAATCAGCCCCAGCATTTT
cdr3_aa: CASSYSYNQPQHF

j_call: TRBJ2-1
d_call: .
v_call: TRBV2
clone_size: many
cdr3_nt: TGTGCCAGTCAGACCGGGACAAGTTACAATGAGCAGTTCTTC
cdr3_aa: CASQTGTSYNEQFF

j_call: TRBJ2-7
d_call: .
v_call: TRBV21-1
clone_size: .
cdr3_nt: TGTGCCAGCAGCAAATGCGGCGACGCCTACGAGCAGTACTTC
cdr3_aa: CASSKCGDAYEQYF

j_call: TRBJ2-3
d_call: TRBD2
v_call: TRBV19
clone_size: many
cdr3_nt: TGTGCCAGTAGTAGAACCGGGACTAGAGGTGGCACAGATACGCAGTATTTT
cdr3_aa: CASSRTGTRGGTDTQYF

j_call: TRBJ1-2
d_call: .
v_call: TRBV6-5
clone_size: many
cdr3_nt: TGTGCCAGCAGTTACGGCTCGCATGGCTACACCTTC
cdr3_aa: CASSYGSHGYTF

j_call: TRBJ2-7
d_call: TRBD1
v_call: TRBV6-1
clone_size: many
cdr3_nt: TGTGCCAGCAGAGGGACAGGGGCCTACGAGCAGTACTTC
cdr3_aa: CASRGTGAYEQYF

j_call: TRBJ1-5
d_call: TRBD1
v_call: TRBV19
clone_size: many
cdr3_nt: TGTGCCAGTAGGGGACAGGGCGAGGGTCAGCCCCAGCATTTT
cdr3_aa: CASRGQGEGQPQHF

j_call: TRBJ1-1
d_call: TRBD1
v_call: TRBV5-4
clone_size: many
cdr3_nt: TGTGCCAGCAGCATCGGACAGGGGGCCTTGAACACTGAAGCTTTCTTT
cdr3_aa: CASSIGQGALNTEAFF

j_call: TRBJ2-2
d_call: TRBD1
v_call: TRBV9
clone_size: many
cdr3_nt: TGTGCCAGCAGCGTAGCGGGGACAGCGAACACCGGGGAGCTGTTTTTT
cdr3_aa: CASSVAGTANTGELFF

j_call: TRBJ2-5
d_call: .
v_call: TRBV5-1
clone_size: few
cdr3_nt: TGCGCCAGCAGCTTGGAGGCGGGATCGTGGGAGACCCAGTACTTC
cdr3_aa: CASSLEAGSWETQYF

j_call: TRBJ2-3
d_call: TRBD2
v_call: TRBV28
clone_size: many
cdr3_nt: TGTGCCAGCAGTTCGATAGCGGGAGGGCGTGGAGATACGCAGTATTTT
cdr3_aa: CASSSIAGGRGDTQYF

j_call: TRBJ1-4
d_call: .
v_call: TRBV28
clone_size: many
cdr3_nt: TGTGCCCCCCGCCTACGGGGAACTGAAAAACTGTTTTTT
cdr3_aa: CAPRLRGTEKLFF

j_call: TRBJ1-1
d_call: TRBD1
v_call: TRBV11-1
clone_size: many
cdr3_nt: TGTGCCAGCAGCTCGCGACAGGGTCAGGTAAAGAACACTGAAGCTTTCTTT
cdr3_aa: CASSSRQGQVKNTEAFF

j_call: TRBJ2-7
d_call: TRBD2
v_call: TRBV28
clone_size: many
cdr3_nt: TGTGCCAGCAGTTTGTCCACTAGCGGGAGATCGGAGCAGTACTTC
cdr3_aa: CASSLSTSGRSEQYF

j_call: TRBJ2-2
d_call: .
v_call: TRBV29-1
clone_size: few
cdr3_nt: TGCAGCGTTGAAGATCTGGGGCAAAGCACCGGGGAGCTGTTTTTT
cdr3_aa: CSVEDLGQSTGELFF

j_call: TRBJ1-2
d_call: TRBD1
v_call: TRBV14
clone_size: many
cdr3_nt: TGTGCCAGCAGCGGGCGGGACAGGGCTTCTGGCTACACCTTC
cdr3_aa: CASSGRDRASGYTF

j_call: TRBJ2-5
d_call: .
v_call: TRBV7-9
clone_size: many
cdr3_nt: TGTGCCAGCAGCTTTTCCACTTACCAAGAGACCCAGTACTTC
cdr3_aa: CASSFSTYQETQYF

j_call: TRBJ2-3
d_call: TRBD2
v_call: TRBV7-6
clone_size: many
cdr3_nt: TGTGCCAGCAGCTTAGAGGCTAGCGGGAGGGACACAGATACGCAGTATTTT
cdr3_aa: CASSLEASGRDTDTQYF

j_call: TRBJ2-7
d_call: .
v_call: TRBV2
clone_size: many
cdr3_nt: TGTGCCAGCAGCCTACTTTACGAGCAGTACTTC
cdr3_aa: CASSLLYEQYF

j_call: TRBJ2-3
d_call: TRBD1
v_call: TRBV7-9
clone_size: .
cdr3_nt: TGTGCCAGCAGCTCGACAGGGATAAGCACAGATACGCAGTATTTT
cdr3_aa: CASSSTGISTDTQYF

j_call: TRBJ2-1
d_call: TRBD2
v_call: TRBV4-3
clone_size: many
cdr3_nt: TGCGCCAGCAGCCCTAGACTAGCGGGGGTGGGCAATGAGCAGTTCTTC
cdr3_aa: CASSPRLAGVGNEQFF

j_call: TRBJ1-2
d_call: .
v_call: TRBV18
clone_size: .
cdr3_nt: TGTGCCAGCTCACCACCCTCCCCGCGGGGAGAGGGCTACACCTTC
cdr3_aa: CASSPPSPRGEGYTF

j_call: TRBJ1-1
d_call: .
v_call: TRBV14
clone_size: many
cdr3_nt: TGTGCCAGCAGCCCGCGGACAGCAGCTGAAGCTTTCTTT
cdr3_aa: CASSPRTAAEAFF

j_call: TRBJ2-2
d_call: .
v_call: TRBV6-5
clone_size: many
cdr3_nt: TGTGCCAGCAGTCACCGACTCAACACCGGGGAGCTGTTTTTT
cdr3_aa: CASSHRLNTGELFF

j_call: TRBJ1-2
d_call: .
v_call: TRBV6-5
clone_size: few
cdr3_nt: TGTGCCAGCAGTTACTCGATGGCAGTCACAAACTATGGCTACACCTTC
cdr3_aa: CASSYSMAVTNYGYTF

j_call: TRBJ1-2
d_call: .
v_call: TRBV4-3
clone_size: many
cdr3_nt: TGCGCCAGCAGCCAAGACCGCTTGGGCGGCTACACCTTC
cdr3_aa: CASSQDRLGGYTF

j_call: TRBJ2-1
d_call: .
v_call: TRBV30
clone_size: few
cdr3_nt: TGTGCCTGGAGTGTATCCGGGAGACGGGGCAATGAGCAGTTCTTC
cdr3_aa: CAWSVSGRRGNEQFF

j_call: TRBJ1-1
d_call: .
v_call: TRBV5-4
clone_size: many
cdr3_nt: TGTGCCAGCAGCTTGGCCCCGGACAGGAACACTGAAGCTTTCTTT
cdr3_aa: CASSLAPDRNTEAFF

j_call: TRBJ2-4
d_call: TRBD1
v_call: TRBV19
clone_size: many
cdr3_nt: TGTGCCAGTAGTATGCGACAGGGCGGTGACATTCAGTACTTC
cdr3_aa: CASSMRQGGDIQYF

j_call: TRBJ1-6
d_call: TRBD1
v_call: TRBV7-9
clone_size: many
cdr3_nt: TGTGCCAGCAGCGCTGGACAGGGGAATTCACCCCTCCACTTT
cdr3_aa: CASSAGQGNSPLHF